This T cell receptor (beta chain) stems from a study of identical twins. Findings and limits, study-wide: Zero-insertion findings could be partly confounded by invariant cells (MAIT and iNKT cells). Cord blood beta clonotypes that were abundant carried fewer insertions, and memory repertoires showed no such trend.

MiXCR, applied by TCRdb to the 5' RACE reads, yields one record per CDR3 protein. The table lists roughly 1,500,000 distinct CDR3 sequences, 25% to 35% of them singletons. This clonotype was counted at least ten times. The antigen is not known. This CDR3 has 15 residues. The V gene's germline CDR1 is DFQATT and CDR2 SNEGSKA (reference sequence). Between the trimmed V and J ends, which lost 0 bases and 5 bases, there was a span of 15 bases. This sequence originates from a newborn girl in good health. The sequenced sample consisted of cord blood. This chain links TRBV20-1 with TRBJ2-3; perhaps TRBD2 as D (6 bases). The CDR3, as DNA: TGCAGTGCTAGAGATCGGCTAGGGAGGCTAGATACGCAGTATTTT. It codes for CSARDRLGRLDTQYF.